The rows below give T cell receptor beta chains drawn from one sample of a study of Ad26.COV2.S vaccination and SARS-CoV-2 variants. Some clones are missing from TCRdb's copy, which holds only in-frame ones; the method was immunoSEQ multiplex PCR. The repertoire has approximately 500,000 clones, roughly nine tenths of them found once; the top ten carry about 13%. The source was peripheral blood, collected in a trial of Ad26.COV2.S vaccine versus placebo. These receptors were taken from a person between 18 and 65 years old who received the Ad26.COV2.S COVID-19 vaccine or a placebo. Each CDR3 is given with its conserved first and last residue. D genes are given only for firm matches. Expanded clones are given a class, and other clones once, few, many or no size at all.

d_gene	abundance	v_gene	j_gene	CDR3nt	CDR3aa
TRBD1	NA	TRBV4-2	TRBJ1-4	TGTGCCAGCGGAATACAGGGGATCGGTGAAAAACTGTTTTTT	CASGIQGIGEKLFF
NA	NA	TRBV18	TRBJ1-4	TGTGCCAGCTCAGATGCTCAGGGGAAGAATGAAAAACTGTTTTTT	CASSDAQGKNEKLFF
NA	NA	TRBV3-1/TRBV3-2	TRBJ2-4	TGTGCCAGCAGCCAAGGAGTGATAGTCAAAAACATTCAGTACTTC	CASSQGVIVKNIQYF
NA	once	TRBV11-2	TRBJ1-3	TGTGCCAGCAGCCGTTTGGGGTCGGGAAACACCATATATTTT	CASSRLGSGNTIYF
TRBD2	NA	TRBV9	TRBJ2-1	TGTGCCAGCAGCCTAGGGCGGGGGACTAGCGGAAACAATGAGCAGTTCTTC	CASSLGRGTSGNNEQFF
TRBD2	NA	TRBV27	TRBJ2-2	TGTGCCAGCAGTTTACTAGCGGGAGGGACCAACACCGGGGAGCTGTTTTTT	CASSLLAGGTNTGELFF
TRBD2	few	TRBV28	TRBJ2-7	TGTGCCAGCAGTTCTAGCGGGAGGGTGGTAGAGCAGTACTTC	CASSSSGRVVEQYF
TRBD2	NA	TRBV7-3	TRBJ2-1	TGTGCCAGCAGCTTAGTGGTGCGGGGGGCCCAGGAGCAGTTCTTC	CASSLVVRGAQEQFF
TRBD1	NA	TRBV6-5	TRBJ2-7	TGTGCCAGCAGTTACCTATTTACGGGACAGCACTACGAGCAGTACTTC	CASSYLFTGQHYEQYF
TRBD1	few	TRBV28	TRBJ2-7	TGTGCCAGCACCTTAGGGGCAGGGGGTTGGGAGCAGTACTTC	CASTLGAGGWEQYF
TRBD2	NA	TRBV5-1	TRBJ2-5	TGCGCCAGCAGCCCGGGAAGGACTAGCAGTAAAGAGACCCAGTACTTC	CASSPGRTSSKETQYF
NA	once	TRBV20-1	TRBJ2-3	TGCAGTGCTATCCGTGGAGATACGCAGTATTTT	CSAIRGDTQYF
NA	NA	TRBV13	TRBJ2-2	TGTGCCAGCAGCCCTTCCTCCGGGGAGCTGTTTTTT	CASSPSSGELFF
NA	few	TRBV7-2	TRBJ1-5	TGTGCCAGCAGCTTAGACGCCAGCTCCAATCAGCCCCAGCATTTT	CASSLDASSNQPQHF
TRBD2	NA	TRBV7-2	TRBJ2-5	TGTGCCAGCAGCTTAGCAAGCGGGAGGGCCTTTGAGACCCAGTACTTC	CASSLASGRAFETQYF
NA	few	TRBV6-6	TRBJ2-7	TGTGCCAGCAGTTACTCGTCTCAGGCGGGATACGAGCAGTACTTC	CASSYSSQAGYEQYF
TRBD2	NA	TRBV9	TRBJ2-1	TGTGCCAGCAGCCCCGGGACTAGTTACAATGAGCAGTTCTTC	CASSPGTSYNEQFF
NA	few	TRBV19	TRBJ1-5	TGTGCCAGTAGGGAGGATTATAGCAATCAGCCCCAGCATTTT	CASREDYSNQPQHF
TRBD2	NA	TRBV24-1	TRBJ2-7	TGTGCCACCAGTGACCCGAAAGCGGGAAGTTTCTACGAGCAGTACTTC	CATSDPKAGSFYEQYF
TRBD2	once	TRBV5-1	TRBJ2-2	TGCGCCAGCAGCTTAATAGCGGGTCGCGGGGAGCTGTTTTTT	CASSLIAGRGELFF
TRBD1	NA	TRBV4-3	TRBJ1-1	TGCGCCAGCAGCCCGGGACAGGGTTTCGGCACTGAAGCTTTCTTT	CASSPGQGFGTEAFF
NA	NA	TRBV7-2	TRBJ1-2	TGTGCCAGCAGCTTATCTCTCCCAGGGATAGGAGGCTACACCTTC	CASSLSLPGIGGYTF
TRBD2	NA	TRBV7-2	TRBJ2-2	TGTGCCAGCAGCCCCGGGGCGGGAGGGCCCGGGGGCACCGGGGAGCTGTTTTTT	CASSPGAGGPGGTGELFF
NA	NA	TRBV19	TRBJ1-2	TGTGCCAGTAGCATGGGGGCCGCGAGGGTCAACTATGGCTACACCTTC	CASSMGAARVNYGYTF
NA	NA	TRBV12-3/TRBV12-4	TRBJ1-2	TGTGCCAGCGCTAGTACGAACTATGGCTACACCTTC	CASASTNYGYTF
NA	NA	TRBV7-9	TRBJ2-1	TGTGCCAGCAGCCTGGACTACAGTGAGCAGTTCTTC	CASSLDYSEQFF
NA	NA	TRBV2	TRBJ1-2	TGTGCCAGCAGTCTGGGGGGGCGTCCCTATGGCTACACCTTC	CASSLGGRPYGYTF
NA	NA	TRBV28	TRBJ2-7	TGTGCCAGCAGTTCTTACAGAGGCCCCCACTACGAGCAGTACTTC	CASSSYRGPHYEQYF
NA	NA	TRBV7-2	TRBJ1-6	TGTGCCAGCAACCCACAGGGTAGCTCACCCCTCCACTTT	CASNPQGSSPLHF
NA	NA	TRBV9	TRBJ1-2	TGTGCCAGCAGCGCCCCCCGGGGGGACTATGGCTACACCTTC	CASSAPRGDYGYTF
TRBD2	NA	TRBV20-1	TRBJ2-1	TGCAGTGCTGGCGGACTAGTTGGGCAGTTCTTC	CSAGGLVGQFF
NA	once	TRBV29-1	TRBJ1-4	TGCAGCGTTATCTCACAGGCCAATGAAAAACTGTTTTTT	CSVISQANEKLFF
NA	NA	TRBV4-3	TRBJ1-4	TGCGCCAGCAGCCAAGTGGGAACAACTAATGAAAAACTGTTTTTT	CASSQVGTTNEKLFF
NA	NA	TRBV12-3/TRBV12-4	TRBJ2-7	TGTGCCAGCAGTTTCCCTCTCGAGCAGTACTTC	CASSFPLEQYF
NA	NA	TRBV19	TRBJ2-1	TGTGCCAGTAGTCCGCGACCGGGATTTACGGGGTCCTACAATGAGCAGTTCTTC	CASSPRPGFTGSYNEQFF
NA	NA	TRBV30	TRBJ1-6	TGTGCCTGGAGTCGACAGAGATCCCTCCACTTT	CAWSRQRSLHF
TRBD1	NA	TRBV10-3	TRBJ2-1	TGTGCCGTCCGGGACAGGGGGCAAGGGGAGCAGTTCTTC	CAVRDRGQGEQFF
NA	NA	TRBV27	TRBJ2-1	TGTGCCACCTCGGGGGCCTACAATGAGCAGTTCTTC	CATSGAYNEQFF
NA	NA	TRBV28	TRBJ1-5	TGTGCCAGCAGTTTACTTCGGGGTGGCAATCAGCCCCAGCATTTT	CASSLLRGGNQPQHF
NA	few	TRBV7-9	TRBJ2-7	TGTGCCAGCAGTCCCACTGGGGGGGAGCAGTACTTC	CASSPTGGEQYF
NA	NA	TRBV9	TRBJ1-1	TGTGCCAGCAGCCCTACCACTGAAGCTTTCTTT	CASSPTTEAFF
TRBD1	NA	TRBV19	TRBJ2-7	TGTGCCAGCAGGGGGCTCTACGAGCAGTACTTC	CASRGLYEQYF
NA	NA	TRBV11-3	TRBJ2-1	TGTGCCAGCAGCTTAGGACCCTCTAGGGGCAATGAGCAGTTCTTC	CASSLGPSRGNEQFF
NA	once	TRBV25-1	TRBJ1-2	TGTGCCAGCAGTGAATCGCTTAGGACCTATGGCTACACCTTC	CASSESLRTYGYTF
TRBD2	NA	TRBV5-1	TRBJ2-2	TGCGCCAGCAGCTTGGTATGGCTAGCGGGAGCCCGGAACACCGGGGAGCTGTTTTTT	CASSLVWLAGARNTGELFF
NA	NA	TRBV5-1	TRBJ2-1	TGCGCCAGCAGCCCCAGTCTAGGGGAACCTCCTTTCTTC	CASSPSLGEPPFF
NA	NA	TRBV3-1/TRBV3-2	TRBJ2-1	TGTGCCAGCAGGCGAACCTCGGGGGCGTTCTACAATGAGCAGTTCTTC	CASRRTSGAFYNEQFF